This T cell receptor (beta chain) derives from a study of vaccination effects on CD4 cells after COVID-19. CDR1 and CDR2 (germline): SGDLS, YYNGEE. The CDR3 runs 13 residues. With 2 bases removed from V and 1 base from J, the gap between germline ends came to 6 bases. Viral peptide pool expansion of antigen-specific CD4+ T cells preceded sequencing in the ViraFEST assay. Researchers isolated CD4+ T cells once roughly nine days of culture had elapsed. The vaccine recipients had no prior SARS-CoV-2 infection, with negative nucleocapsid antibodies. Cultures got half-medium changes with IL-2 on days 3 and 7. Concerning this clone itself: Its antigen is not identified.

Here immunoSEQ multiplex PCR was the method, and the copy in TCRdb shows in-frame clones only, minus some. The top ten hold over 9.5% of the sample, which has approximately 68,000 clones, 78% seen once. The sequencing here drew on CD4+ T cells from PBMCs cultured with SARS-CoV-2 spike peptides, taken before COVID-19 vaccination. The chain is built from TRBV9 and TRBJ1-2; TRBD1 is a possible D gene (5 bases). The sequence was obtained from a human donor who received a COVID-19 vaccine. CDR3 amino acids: CASSVGLNYGYTF. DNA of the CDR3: TGTGCCAGCAGCGTGGGACTTAACTATGGCTACACCTTC. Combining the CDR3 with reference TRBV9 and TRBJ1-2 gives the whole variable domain DSGVTQTPKHLITATGQRVTLRCSPRSGDLSVYWYQQSLDQGLQFLIQYYNGEERAKGNILERFSAQQFPDLHSELNLSSLELGDSALYFCASSVGLNYGYTFGSGTRLTVV.